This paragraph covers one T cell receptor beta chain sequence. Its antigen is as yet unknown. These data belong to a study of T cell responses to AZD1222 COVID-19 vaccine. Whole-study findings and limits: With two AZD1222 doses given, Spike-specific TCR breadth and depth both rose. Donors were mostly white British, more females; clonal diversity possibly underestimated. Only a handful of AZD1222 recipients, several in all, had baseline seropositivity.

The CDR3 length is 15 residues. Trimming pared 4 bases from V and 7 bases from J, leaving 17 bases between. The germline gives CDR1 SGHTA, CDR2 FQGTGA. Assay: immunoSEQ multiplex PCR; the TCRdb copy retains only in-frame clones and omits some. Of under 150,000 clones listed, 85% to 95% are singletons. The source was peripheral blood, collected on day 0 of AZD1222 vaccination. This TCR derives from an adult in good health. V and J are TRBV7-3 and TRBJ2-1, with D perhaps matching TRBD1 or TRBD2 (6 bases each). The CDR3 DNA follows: TGTGCCAGCAGCTCAAAACCGGGGGCGCGGAATGAGCAGTTCTTC. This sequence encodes CASSSKPGARNEQFF.